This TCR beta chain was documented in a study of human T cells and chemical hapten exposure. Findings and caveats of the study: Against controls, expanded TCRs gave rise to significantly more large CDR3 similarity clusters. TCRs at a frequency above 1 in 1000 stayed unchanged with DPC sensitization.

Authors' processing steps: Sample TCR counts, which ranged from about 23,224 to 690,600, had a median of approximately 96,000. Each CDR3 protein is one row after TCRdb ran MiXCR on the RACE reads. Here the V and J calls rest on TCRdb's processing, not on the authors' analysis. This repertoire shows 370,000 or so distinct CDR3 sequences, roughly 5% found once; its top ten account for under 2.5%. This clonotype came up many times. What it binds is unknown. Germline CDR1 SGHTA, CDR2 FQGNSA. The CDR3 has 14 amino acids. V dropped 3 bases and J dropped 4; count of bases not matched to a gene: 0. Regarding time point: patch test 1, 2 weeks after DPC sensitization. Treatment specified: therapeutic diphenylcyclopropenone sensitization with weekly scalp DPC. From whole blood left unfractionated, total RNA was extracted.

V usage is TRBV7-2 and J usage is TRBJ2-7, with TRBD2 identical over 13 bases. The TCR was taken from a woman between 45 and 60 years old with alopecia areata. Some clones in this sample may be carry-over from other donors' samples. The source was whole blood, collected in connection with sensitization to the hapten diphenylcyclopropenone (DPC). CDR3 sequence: CASSLGLAGYEQYF. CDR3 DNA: TGTGCCAGCAGCTTGGGACTAGCGGGGTACGAGCAGTACTTC.